The next 30 T cell receptor beta chains were all read from a single sample in a study of T cell responses to AZD1222 COVID-19 vaccine (dated by TCRdb to the early 2020s). The time point label here, explained by the study, means: about 28 days (+/-7) after the second vaccine dose. To prepare the library, the immunoSEQ multiplex PCR assay was applied. TCRdb mirrors the immuneACCESS table, restricted to in-frame sequences. Some clones are absent from its copies; in checked studies, under half trace to an unresolved V gene, and the reason for the others is unknown. This sample holds 120,000 or so clones; about 79% were observed only once. Jointly, the top ten make up about 26% of the sample. The sequences come from peripheral blood, collected 28 days after the second AZD1222 dose. Receptor source: an adult who received the AZD1222 COVID-19 vaccine.

The chain employs TRBV29-1 and TRBJ2-5; unclear D gene. This CDR3 is built from 13 residues. Trimming removed 7 bases at V and 2 bases at J, with 14 bases between. Germline lookup yields CDR1 SQVTM and CDR2 ANQGSEA. CDR3 DNA: TGCAGCGCCACCCACGGAGTACAAGAGACCCAGTACTTC. The encoded protein is CSATHGVQETQYF.

This chain links TRBV6-1 with TRBJ1-3; D is ambiguous. V lost 8 bases, J lost 4 bases, and 9 bases lay in between. The CDR3 consists of 12 residues. From germline, CDR1 is MNHNS and CDR2 SASEGT. The CDR3 region has the DNA TGTGCCAGCTTTAACCAAGGAAACACCATATATTTT. Translated, it gives CASFNQGNTIYF.

The chain is built from TRBV3-1 (or the pseudogene TRBV3-2) and TRBJ1-2, with D perhaps matching TRBD1 (5 bases). V dropped 1 base and J dropped 7 bases, with 10 bases sitting between them. This CDR3 comprises 13 residues. The germline V gene has CDR1 LGHDT and CDR2 YNNKEL (reference sequence). The CDR3 protein is CASSQGQGSGYTF. The CDR3 nucleotides are TGTGCCAGCAGCCAAGGGCAGGGAAGTGGCTACACCTTC.

The chain has TRBV4-3 and TRBJ1-1; perhaps TRBD1 as D (5 bases). Germline-derived CDR1 and CDR2 are LGHNA and YSLEER. Trimming shortened V by 1 base and J by 0 bases, and 12 bases separated the two germline ends. The CDR3 has 16 residues. CDR3 DNA sequence: TGCGCCAGCAGCCAAGTGCAGGGTCTTATGAACACTGAAGCTTTCTTT. Translated, it gives CASSQVQGLMNTEAFF.

The chain recombines TRBV11-3 with TRBJ2-4, with D perhaps TRBD2 (6 bases). Trimming pared 5 bases from V and 3 bases from J, leaving 17 bases between. Per the germline V gene, CDR1 is SGHNT and CDR2 is YENEEA. This CDR3 is 16 amino acids long. The CDR3 DNA reads TGTGCCAGCAGCCTCGGGGGAGACCGCGGCAAAAACATTCAGTACTTC. Amino acids: CASSLGGDRGKNIQYF.

The chain joins TRBV3-1 (or the pseudogene TRBV3-2) to TRBJ2-5; possible D gene TRBD2, 6 bases. The CDR3 has 15 amino acids. V shed 0 bases and J shed 5 bases, with 13 bases lying between them. Per the germline V gene, CDR1 is LGHDT and CDR2 is YNNKEL (reference sequence). The CDR3 sequence is CASSQDMGGGETQYF. The CDR3 DNA reads TGTGCCAGCAGCCAAGATATGGGCGGAGGGGAGACCCAGTACTTC.

V gene TRBV28 combines with J gene TRBJ2-1; 9 nucleotides agree with TRBD2. Germline V gene data show CDR1 as MDHEN and CDR2 as SYDVKM. CDR3 length: 15 residues. After removal of 4 bases from V and 10 bases from J, the junction contained 11 bases not matched to a gene. CDR3 amino acids: CASSSPGLAVFEQFF. For the CDR3, the DNA is TGTGCCAGCAGTTCCCCGGGACTAGCAGTCTTCGAGCAGTTCTTC.

The CDR3 reads CASRKTGGASYTDTQYF. Here the CDR3 DNA reads TGCGCCAGCAGGAAGACAGGGGGCGCGTCATATACAGATACGCAGTATTTT. The chain carries TRBV10-1 and TRBJ2-3; 10 nucleotides align to TRBD1. Germline-derived CDR1 and CDR2 are WNHNN and SYGVQD (reference sequence). CDR3 length: 17 residues. V was clipped by 6 bases and J by 3 bases; unmatched bases: 12.

The chain has TRBV9 and TRBJ1-1, with 9 bases lining up with TRBD1. The germline V gene encodes CDR1 SGDLS and CDR2 YYNGEE. J gave up 8 bases and V 0 bases, and 2 bases lay outside the gene matches. The CDR3 has 13 amino acids. The DNA for the CDR3 is TGTGCCAGCAGCGTAGAAGGGACAGGGGAAGCTTTCTTT. Translated, it gives CASSVEGTGEAFF.

CDR3 residues: CASSQDSRTGSYQPQHF. The CDR3 DNA reads as TGCGCCAGCAGCCAGGATTCGAGGACAGGGAGTTATCAGCCCCAGCATTTT. V is TRBV4-3 and J is TRBJ1-5; TRBD1 matches 8 bases. This CDR3 has 17 amino acids. CDR1 and CDR2 (germline): LGHNA, YSLEER. Unmatched junction bases numbered 12, after V lost 3 bases and J lost 5 bases.

The rearrangement uses TRBV11-2 and TRBJ1-2, with D possibly matching TRBD1 (5 bases). The germline CDR1 and CDR2 sequences are SGHAT and FQNNGV. This CDR3 has 17 residues. Trimming removed 1 base at V and 4 bases at J, with 19 bases between. The CDR3 region has the DNA TGTGCCAGCAGCTTAGTGGGCCCGAGGGGCCGCGGCTATGGCTACACCTTC. Protein sequence: CASSLVGPRGRGYGYTF.

The chain joins TRBV5-1 to TRBJ2-2, with D uncertain. Germline assignment: CDR1 SGHRS and CDR2 YFSETQ. Trimming took 0 bases from V and 1 from J, leaving 10 bases between them. The CDR3 runs to 16 residues. The CDR3 DNA reads as TGCGCCAGCAGCTTGGAGGCAGCGATGAACACCGGGGAGCTGTTTTTT. This codes for CASSLEAAMNTGELFF.

The chain has TRBV7-8 and TRBJ1-4, with D possibly TRBD1 on 6 matching bases. Trimming pared 4 bases from V and 8 bases from J, leaving 20 bases between. The germline V gene encodes CDR1 SGHVS and CDR2 FQNEAQ. The CDR3 covers 16 residues. This CDR3 reads CASSWMVGQSKEKLFF. CDR3 bases: TGTGCCAGCAGCTGGATGGTCGGACAGTCAAAGGAAAAACTGTTTTTT.

CDR3 bases: TGTGCCAGTACCCAACCCGGGCGTAACACTGAAGCTTTCTTT. Translation gives CASTQPGRNTEAFF. The chain is built from TRBV19 and TRBJ1-1; the D is unclear. Germline assignment: CDR1 LNHDA and CDR2 SQIVND (reference sequence). The CDR3 consists of 14 residues. Trimming took 7 bases from V and 2 from J, leaving 14 bases between them.

This chain connects TRBV28 to TRBJ1-6; D is unresolved. Trimming took 11 bases from V and 9 from J, leaving 14 bases between them. Germline V lookup: CDR1 MDHEN, CDR2 SYDVKM. The CDR3 consists of 12 residues. The CDR3 coding sequence is TGTGCCGCGGCGGGGAACGGTTCACCCCTCCACTTT. It encodes CAAAGNGSPLHF.

This chain connects TRBV7-8 to TRBJ2-1; no firm D call. The V gene lost 3 bases and the J gene lost 14 bases, with 14 bases spanning the gap. This CDR3 has 12 amino acids. The V gene's germline CDR1 is SGHVS and CDR2 FQNEAQ. CDR3 DNA sequence: TGTGCCAGCAGCTTCGGCCCCATTGTAAAGTTCTTC. This gives the protein CASSFGPIVKFF.

The J gene is TRBJ2-1, the V gene TRBV5-4; D gene unclear. From germline, CDR1 is SGHNT and CDR2 YYREEE (reference sequence). Trimming shortened V by 1 base and J by 4 bases, and 3 bases separated the two germline ends. The CDR3 contains 12 residues. Here the CDR3 reads CASSLRYNEQFF. The CDR3 coding sequence is TGTGCCAGCAGCTTGCGTTACAATGAGCAGTTCTTC.

The chain combines TRBV5-4 with TRBJ2-2; either TRBD1 or TRBD2 may fit D (5 bases each). Trimming took off 0 bases at V and 4 bases at J, with 7 bases between the two ends. The CDR3 covers 14 residues. Germline V gene data show CDR1 as SGHNT and CDR2 as YYREEE (reference sequence). This CDR3 is CASSLGDPTGELFF. The CDR3 DNA is TGTGCCAGCAGCTTGGGGGACCCCACCGGGGAGCTGTTTTTT.

The chain has TRBV7-9 and TRBJ2-1; 7 bases map to TRBD2. Germline V gives CDR1 SEHNR, CDR2 FQNEAQ (reference sequence). The CDR3 extends over 16 amino acids. V shed 5 bases and J 7 bases; nucleotides not matched to a gene: 14. Written as DNA, the CDR3 is TGTGCCAGCAGCGGTACAGGCTCAAGCGGGATAAATGAGCAGTTCTTC. Translation gives CASSGTGSSGINEQFF. The full variable domain, rest sourced from reference TRBV7-9 and TRBJ2-1, is DTGVSQNPRHKITKRGQNVTFRCDPISEHNRLYWYRQTLGQGPEFLTYFQNEAQLEKSRLLSDRFSAERPKGSFSTLEIQRTEQGDSAMYLCASSGTGSSGINEQFFGPGTRLTVL.

This clone is a singleton in its sample. This rearrangement joins TRBV7-3 to TRBJ1-1; D not resolved. This CDR3 contains 13 residues. The germline gives CDR1 SGHTA, CDR2 FQGTGA. Trimming shortened V by 5 bases and J by 0 bases, and 7 bases separated the two germline ends. Here the CDR3 reads CASSPRVNTEAFF. The DNA of the CDR3 is TGTGCCAGCAGCCCGAGGGTGAACACTGAAGCTTTCTTT.

CDR3 sequence reads: CASSVAPQGMNTEAFF. CDR3 sequence (DNA): TGTGCCAGCAGCGTAGCTCCGCAGGGAATGAACACTGAAGCTTTCTTT. V usage is TRBV9 and J usage is TRBJ1-1; tentative D call: TRBD1 (5 bases). The CDR3 runs to 16 residues. Trimming cost V 0 bases and J 0 bases, with 12 bases left between them. The germline V gene encodes CDR1 SGDLS and CDR2 YYNGEE.

The chain uses TRBV7-2 and TRBJ1-1; tentatively, D is TRBD1 (5 bases). CDR1 SGHTA and CDR2 FQGNSA come from the germline V gene. V was cut by 4 bases and J by 6 bases, with 21 bases left in between. The CDR3 contains 16 residues. The DNA for the CDR3 is TGTGCCAGCAGCTGGAGAAGCCCCGGGCTGGGGGCTGAAGCTTTCTTT. As protein: CASSWRSPGLGAEAFF.

The genes are TRBV15 and TRBJ1-2, with D uncertain. The V end was cut by 1 base, the J end by 6 bases, with 9 bases between. Per germline, CDR1 LNHNV and CDR2 YYDKDF (reference sequence). The CDR3 has 13 amino acids. The CDR3 protein is CATSRVKRDGYTF. CDR3 sequence (DNA): TGTGCCACCAGCAGAGTAAAAAGGGATGGCTACACCTTC.

The rearrangement joins TRBV6-4 to TRBJ2-6, with unresolved D. This CDR3 is built from 11 residues. CDR1 is MRHNA, CDR2 SNTAGT, per germline. Trimming pared 7 bases from V and 12 bases from J, leaving 10 bases between. Here the CDR3 reads CASNLRVVLTF. In DNA, the CDR3 is TGTGCCAGCAATCTACGCGTCGTCCTGACTTTC.

The CDR3: CASSERTGSTEAFF. CDR3 coding DNA: TGCGCCAGCAGCGAAAGGACAGGGTCCACTGAAGCTTTCTTT. The chain combines TRBV5-1 with TRBJ1-1, with 8 nucleotides matching TRBD1. V dropped 4 bases and J dropped 4; count of bases not matched to a gene: 6. CDR3 length: 14 amino acids. Germline CDR1 SGHRS, CDR2 YFSETQ.

This clone was seen more than once but under ten times. The gene calls are TRBV6-5 and TRBJ1-4; weak D call: TRBD1 (5 bases). Germline-derived CDR1 and CDR2 are MNHEY and SVGAGI. The ends were cut back, 0 bases at V and 10 bases at J, with 9 bases in the middle. This CDR3 has 13 residues. The CDR3 DNA follows: TGTGCCAGCAGTTACTCGCAGGGTGGAAAACTGTTTTTT. It encodes CASSYSQGGKLFF.

The CDR3 loop is CASSPDGGIIQYF. CDR3 nucleotide sequence: TGCGCCAGCAGCCCGGATGGGGGCATCATTCAGTACTTC. This chain uses TRBV5-1 with TRBJ2-4; TRBD1 is a possible D gene (6 bases). Trimming cost V 4 bases and J 9 bases, with 14 bases left between them. The CDR3 has 13 residues. CDR1 SGHRS and CDR2 YFSETQ come from the germline V gene.

This clone has just a few counts. The rearrangement joins TRBV5-1 to TRBJ1-3; no clear D gene. The V end lost 2 bases, the J end lost 0 bases, and 9 bases lay between the germline ends. The CDR3 covers 15 residues. Germline V gives CDR1 SGHRS, CDR2 YFSETQ. CDR3 DNA: TGCGCCAGCAGCTTATCGCCCGACTCTGGAAACACCATATATTTT. It yields the protein CASSLSPDSGNTIYF.

This clone was counted a single time. The gene calls are TRBV27 and TRBJ1-2; 7 nucleotides match TRBD1. The germline CDR1 and CDR2 sequences are MNHEY and SMNVEV (reference sequence). With V trimmed by 4 bases and J by 4 bases, 3 bases remained unmatched. The CDR3 spans 13 residues. This chain's CDR3 is CASSSGQSYGYTF. The CDR3 DNA follows: TGTGCCAGCAGTTCGGGACAGAGCTATGGCTACACCTTC.

The J gene is TRBJ1-2, the V gene TRBV7-9, with D unresolved. Between the trimmed V and J ends, which lost 1 base and 0 bases, there was a span of 9 bases. CDR3 length: 15 residues. Germline CDR1 reads SEHNR; CDR2 reads FQNEAQ (reference sequence). The CDR3 bases are TGTGCCAGCAGCTTAGTCAACACACCTAACTATGGCTACACCTTC. Translation: CASSLVNTPNYGYTF.